A single T cell receptor beta chain is shown here with its context. The antigen remains unidentified. This sample is drawn from a study of T cells expressing NK-cell markers. Background on the study: Out of eight donors sequenced, seven tested HCMV-seropositive and the remaining one seronegative. Study findings and constraints: The study found dominant NKG2C+ clonotypes at roughly 1.0-7.5% of CD8+ T cells in about six donors.

Germline assignment: CDR1 LNHNV and CDR2 YYDKDF (reference sequence). There are 19 residues in the CDR3. Each CDR3 protein gets one entry in TCRdb, which reprocessed the 5' RACE reads and gives no DNA. This sample's clone table lists 350,000 to 450,000 distinct CDR3 sequences. J is TRBJ2-3 and V is TRBV15; the TRBD2 assignment by TCRdb is unverifiable without DNA. The material sequenced was blood T cells: a sorted CD56 or NKG2C T cell subset, CD4+ or CD8+ T cells, or bulk PBMC T cells (not recorded which). This TCR was sampled from a man aged 18-69 years in good health. CDR3 sequence: CATSRSRLAGGPSTDTQYF.